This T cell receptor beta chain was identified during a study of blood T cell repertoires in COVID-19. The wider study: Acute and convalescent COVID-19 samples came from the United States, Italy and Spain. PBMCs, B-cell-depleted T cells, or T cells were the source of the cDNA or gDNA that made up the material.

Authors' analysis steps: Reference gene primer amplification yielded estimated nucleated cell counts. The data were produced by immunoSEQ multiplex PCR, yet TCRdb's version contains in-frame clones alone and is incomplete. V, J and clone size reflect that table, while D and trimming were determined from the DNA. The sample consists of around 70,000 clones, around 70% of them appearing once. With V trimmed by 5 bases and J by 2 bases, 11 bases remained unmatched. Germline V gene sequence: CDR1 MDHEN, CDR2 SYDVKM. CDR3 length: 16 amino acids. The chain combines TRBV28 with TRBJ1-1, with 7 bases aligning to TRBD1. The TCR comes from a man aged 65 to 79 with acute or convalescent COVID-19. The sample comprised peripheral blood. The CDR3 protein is CASSPVNRGVNTEAFF. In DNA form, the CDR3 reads TGTGCCAGCAGTCCAGTCAACAGGGGCGTCAACACTGAAGCTTTCTTT.